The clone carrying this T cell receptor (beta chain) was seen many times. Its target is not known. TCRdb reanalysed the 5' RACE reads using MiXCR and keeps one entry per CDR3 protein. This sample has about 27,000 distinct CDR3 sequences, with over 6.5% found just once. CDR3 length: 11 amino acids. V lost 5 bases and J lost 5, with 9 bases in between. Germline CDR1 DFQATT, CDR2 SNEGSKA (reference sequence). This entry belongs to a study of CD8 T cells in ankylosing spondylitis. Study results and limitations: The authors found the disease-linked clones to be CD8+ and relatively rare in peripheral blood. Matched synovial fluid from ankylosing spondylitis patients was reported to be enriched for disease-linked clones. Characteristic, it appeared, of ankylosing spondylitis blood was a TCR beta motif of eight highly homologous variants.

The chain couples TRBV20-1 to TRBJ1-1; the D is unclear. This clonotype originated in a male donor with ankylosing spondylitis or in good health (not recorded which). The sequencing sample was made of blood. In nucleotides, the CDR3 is TGCAGTGCTCCCACGTGGACTGAAGCTTTCTTT. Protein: CSAPTWTEAFF.